This T cell receptor (beta chain) was captured by sequencing in a study of cytomegalovirus exposure and HLA in healthy donors. The PCR made use of 60 Vbeta and 13 Jbeta primers. Assay used: immunoSEQ multiplex PCR; TCRdb lists only in-frame clones, some missing. Of about 180,000 clones in the sample, about 69% were seen once. CDR1 is SNHLY, CDR2 FYNNEI, per germline. The CDR3 has 15 amino acids. The J segment lost 5 bases and the V segment lost 6 bases, leaving 10 bases of the junction unmatched. This sequence was found in a human donor in good health. The V call is TRBV2, the J call TRBJ2-5; TRBD1 agrees at 9 bases. The sequenced sample consisted of PBMCs. CDR3 in DNA: TGTGCCAGCAGCGCGGGACAGGGAGCATGGGAGACCCAGTACTTC. Residues: CASSAGQGAWETQYF.